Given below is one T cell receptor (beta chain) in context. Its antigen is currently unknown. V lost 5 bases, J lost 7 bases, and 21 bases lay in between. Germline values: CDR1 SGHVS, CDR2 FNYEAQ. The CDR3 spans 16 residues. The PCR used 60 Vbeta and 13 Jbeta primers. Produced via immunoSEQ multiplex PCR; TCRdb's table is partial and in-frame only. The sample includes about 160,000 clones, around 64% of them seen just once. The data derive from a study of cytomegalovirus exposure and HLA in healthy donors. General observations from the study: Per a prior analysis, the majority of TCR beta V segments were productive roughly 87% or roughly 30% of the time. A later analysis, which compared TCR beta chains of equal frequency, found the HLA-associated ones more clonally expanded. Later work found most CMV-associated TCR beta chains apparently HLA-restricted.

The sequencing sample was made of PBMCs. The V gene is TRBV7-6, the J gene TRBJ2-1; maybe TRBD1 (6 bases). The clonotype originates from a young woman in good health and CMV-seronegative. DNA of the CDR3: TGTGCCAGCAGCCCCCCCGCTACAGGGTTGGAGAATGAGCAGTTCTTC. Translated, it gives CASSPPATGLENEQFF.